This section outlines one T cell receptor (beta chain) sequence together with its context. As yet, its antigen is unknown. On day 10 of culture, CD4+ T cells were separated out. The person had a PCR-confirmed SARS-CoV-2 infection during March to December 2020. At days 3 and 7, half of the medium was exchanged for IL-2 medium. This sample is drawn from a study of vaccination effects on CD4 cells after COVID-19. The CDR3 contains 15 residues. In germline, CDR1 is MDHEN, CDR2 SYDVKM. Losses at the gene ends were 5 bases for V and 4 bases for J; bases not matched to a gene: 8. Assay used: immunoSEQ multiplex PCR; TCRdb lists only in-frame clones, some missing. The sample records tens of thousands of clones, roughly three quarters being singletons.

The sequence derives from a human donor who had a prior SARS-CoV-2 infection. Sequences were derived from CD4+ T cells from PBMCs cultured without peptide, sampled before COVID-19 vaccination. The chain uses TRBV28 and TRBJ2-7, with 10 positions matching TRBD2. Here the CDR3 reads CASSTPGLAFYEQYF. The CDR3 coding sequence is TGTGCCAGCAGTACACCGGGACTAGCGTTTTACGAGCAGTACTTC.